Below, 20 T cell receptor beta chains from the same sample are listed, as sequenced in a study of shared clonotypes between healthy human individuals. Produced via immunoSEQ multiplex PCR; TCRdb's table is partial and in-frame only. The sample holds over 2 million clones; 80% to 95% are singletons and the top ten take 0.37%. The sequencing input was naive CD4+ T cells from PBMCs. Subset here: CD45RA+ positively selected. The origin of the receptors is a man between 18 and 35 years old in good health. Some clones in this sample may be carry-over from other donors' samples.

The chain joins TRBV18 to TRBJ2-7, with D possibly TRBD1 on 6 matching bases. Germline V gene lookup returns CDR1 KGHSH and CDR2 LQKENI. The CDR3 is 13 residues long. Trimming left V 6 bases short and J 6 bases short, with 15 bases between. The CDR3 nucleotides read TGTGCCAGCTCCCCAGGGACACCGACCGAGCAGTACTTC. Translated, it gives CASSPGTPTEQYF.

This chain joins TRBV7-9 and TRBJ1-1, with D possibly TRBD1 on 5 matching bases. CDR3 length: 12 residues. The germline V gene has CDR1 SEHNR and CDR2 FQNEAQ (reference sequence). V lost 3 bases to trimming and J lost 6 bases, with 8 bases between them. CDR3: CASSLGLAEAFF. Written as DNA, the CDR3 is TGTGCCAGCAGCTTGGGACTGGCTGAAGCTTTCTTT.

This clone was picked up a small number of times. The CDR3 loop reads CASSVGTGRTGELFF. CDR3 in DNA: TGTGCCAGCAGTGTAGGGACAGGGAGGACCGGGGAGCTGTTTTTT. The chain uses TRBV2 and TRBJ2-2, with 9 bases aligning to TRBD1. CDR1 is SNHLY and CDR2 is FYNNEI in the germline V gene. This CDR3 has 15 amino acids. V lost 4 bases and J lost 5; bases outside the gene matches: 5. Full variable domain (rest looked up from reference TRBV2 and TRBJ2-2): EPEVTQTPSHQVTQMGQEVILRCVPISNHLYFYWYRQILGQKVEFLVSFYNNEISEKSEIFDDQFSVERPDGSNFTLKIRSTKLEDSAMYFCASSVGTGRTGELFFGEGSRLTVL.

This clone was seen just once. This chain uses TRBV30 with TRBJ1-4; TRBD1 matches at 7 bases. The CDR3 has 15 amino acids. Germline V lookup: CDR1 GTSNPN, CDR2 SVGIG (reference sequence). V shed 1 base, J shed 7 bases, and the junction held 9 bases outside the gene matches. DNA for the CDR3: TGTGCCTGGAGTGGCAGGGGGGCTTGGGGTGAAAAACTGTTTTTT. The encoded protein is CAWSGRGAWGEKLFF. The full variable domain, rest sourced from reference TRBV30 and TRBJ1-4, is SQTIHQWPATLVQPVGSPLSLECTVEGTSNPNLYWYRQAAGRGLQLLFYSVGIGQISSEVPQNLSASRPQDRQFILSSKKLLLSDSGFYLCAWSGRGAWGEKLFFGSGTQLSVL.

The V gene is TRBV19, the J gene TRBJ1-3; D is ambiguous. V was pared by 4 bases and J by 0 bases, with 13 bases between. This CDR3 comprises 16 residues. Germline values: CDR1 LNHDA, CDR2 SQIVND (reference sequence). CDR3 protein: CASSNWWAHSGNTIYF. In DNA form, the CDR3 reads TGTGCCAGTAGTAACTGGTGGGCACACTCTGGAAACACCATATATTTT.

The V gene is TRBV18, the J gene TRBJ2-2; possibly TRBD1 for D (6 bases). V lost 6 bases, J lost 4 bases, and 18 bases lay in between. Germline CDR1 reads KGHSH; CDR2 reads LQKENI. CDR3 size: 16 residues. CDR3 DNA sequence: TGTGCCAGCTCCGTGATTCCAGGGACAACCACCGGGGAGCTGTTTTTT. It codes for CASSVIPGTTTGELFF.

With respect to this clone: Other DNA sequences from this sample encode an identical CDR3 as well. V usage is TRBV28 and J usage is TRBJ2-5, with D unclear. Germline V gene sequence: CDR1 MDHEN, CDR2 SYDVKM. V lost 6 bases and J lost 5, with 7 bases in between. The CDR3 contains 11 residues. The CDR3 sequence: CASSPRETQYF. CDR3 nucleotide sequence: TGTGCCAGCAGCCCCAGGGAGACCCAGTACTTC.

The V call is TRBV7-9, the J call TRBJ1-4; no clear D gene. The CDR3 length is 17 residues. The ends were cut back, 5 bases at V and 2 bases at J, with 18 bases in the middle. Germline V gives CDR1 SEHNR, CDR2 FQNEAQ (reference sequence). CDR3 nucleotides: TGTGCCAGCAGCCTACTCAACTGGGATGGGACTAATGAAAAACTGTTTTTT. This encodes CASSLLNWDGTNEKLFF.

This chain joins TRBV19 and TRBJ1-1, with D possibly matching TRBD1 (6 bases). The CDR3 has 15 amino acids. Germline V gene data show CDR1 as LNHDA and CDR2 as SQIVND (reference sequence). Trimming removed 5 bases from V and 5 bases from J, with 18 bases in between. CDR3 DNA: TGTGCCAGTAGTTCTTCAGGGGCGCCAAGGACTGAAGCTTTCTTT. This sequence encodes CASSSSGAPRTEAFF.

V and J are TRBV7-3 and TRBJ1-2, with 7 bases identical to TRBD1. The V gene end was trimmed by 3 bases and the J gene end by 6 bases; junction bases not matched to a gene: 7. CDR1 is SGHTA, CDR2 FQGTGA, per germline. CDR3 length: 14 amino acids. The CDR3 here is CASSFRTGEDGYTF. CDR3 DNA sequence: TGTGCCAGCAGCTTCCGGACAGGCGAGGATGGCTACACCTTC.

This clone was counted once. This chain joins TRBV5-1 and TRBJ2-7; TRBD2 matches at 10 bases. Germline CDR1 is SGHRS and CDR2 is YFSETQ. The CDR3 spans 16 residues. Germline trimming cut 0 bases from V and 3 bases from J; bases unmatched to any gene: 6. As DNA, the CDR3 is TGCGCCAGCAGCTTGGGTACGACTAGCGGGCGCTACGAGCAGTACTTC. The encoded protein is CASSLGTTSGRYEQYF.

The chain carries TRBV4-1 and TRBJ2-7; 10 nucleotides align to TRBD2. Per germline, CDR1 MGHRA and CDR2 YSYEKL. The junction had 2 bases not matched to a gene; V was cut back by 4 bases and J by 2 bases. The CDR3 is 14 amino acids. The CDR3 DNA is TGCGCCAGCAGCCCCCTAGCGGGAGCCTACGAGCAGTACTTC. It encodes CASSPLAGAYEQYF.

The rearrangement uses TRBV4-2 and TRBJ1-4, with D perhaps TRBD1 (6 bases). There are 18 residues in the CDR3. V lost 6 bases and J lost 0, with 20 bases in between. CDR1 is LGHNA and CDR2 is YNFKEQ in the germline V gene. The CDR3 region has the DNA TGTGCCAGCAGACAGGGAGGGACACCCGTTGCAACTAATGAAAAACTGTTTTTT. Translating gives CASRQGGTPVATNEKLFF.

The chain joins TRBV5-1 to TRBJ1-1; maybe TRBD1 (5 bases). CDR3 length: 15 residues. With 0 bases removed from V and 1 base from J, the gap between germline ends came to 10 bases. Germline CDR1 reads SGHRS; CDR2 reads YFSETQ. CDR3 DNA sequence: TGCGCCAGCAGCTTGGCCGTTCAGGGGAACACTGAAGCTTTCTTT. It encodes CASSLAVQGNTEAFF.

Worth noting for this clone: The same CDR3 can be traced to other DNA sequences in this sample. This sequence joins TRBV18 and TRBJ1-1; weak D call: TRBD1 (6 bases). Germline lookup yields CDR1 KGHSH and CDR2 LQKENI. The germline V and J ends were trimmed by 0 bases and 0 bases, with 8 bases remaining between them. This CDR3 spans 15 amino acids. The CDR3: CASSPPQGMNTEAFF. Here the CDR3 DNA reads TGTGCCAGCTCACCACCTCAGGGGATGAACACTGAAGCTTTCTTT.

V and J are TRBV11-1 and TRBJ2-1; D remains unclear. The germline CDR1 and CDR2 sequences are SGHAT and FQDESV (reference sequence). This CDR3 contains 15 residues. V lost 10 bases to trimming and J lost 1 base, with 17 bases between them. CDR3 sequence reads: CATARWAGSYNEQFF. The CDR3 DNA reads TGTGCCACCGCACGTTGGGCTGGGTCCTACAATGAGCAGTTCTTC.

Comment on this clone: Other DNA sequences of this sample code for an identical CDR3. CDR3 DNA: TGTGCCAGCAGTGGGACAGGGGCCACCGGGGAGCTGTTTTTT. Encoded protein: CASSGTGATGELFF. This chain joins TRBV2 and TRBJ2-2, with 9 nucleotides matching TRBD1. The germline gives CDR1 SNHLY, CDR2 FYNNEI. The CDR3 runs to 14 residues. The V gene end was trimmed by 4 bases and the J gene end by 4 bases; junction bases not matched to a gene: 1.

The genes are TRBV9 and TRBJ2-5, with D possibly being TRBD1 (6 bases). V was cut by 0 bases and J by 1 base, with 13 bases left in between. CDR1 and CDR2 from the germline V gene are SGDLS and YYNGEE. The CDR3 extends over 16 amino acids. The CDR3 protein is CASSVGGPGTQETQYF. In DNA form, the CDR3 reads TGTGCCAGCAGCGTAGGGGGGCCAGGGACCCAAGAGACCCAGTACTTC.

The chain joins TRBV25-1 to TRBJ2-7, with D possibly TRBD2 on 5 matching bases. V shed 5 bases and J shed 7 bases, with 9 bases lying between them. Looked up from germline, CDR1 is MGHDK and CDR2 is SYGVNS. The CDR3 is 11 amino acids. The chain's CDR3 is CASSLRGEQYF. As DNA, the CDR3 is TGTGCCAGCAGTCTACGGGGAGAGCAGTACTTC.

The chain combines TRBV11-2 with TRBJ2-2, with 11 positions matching TRBD1. This CDR3 is 16 amino acids long. CDR1 is SGHAT and CDR2 is FQNNGV in the germline V gene. The V gene end was trimmed by 5 bases and the J gene end by 5 bases; junction bases not matched to a gene: 7. The CDR3 DNA reads as TGTGCCAGCAGCCTTACTGGGACAGGGGGGACCGGGGAGCTGTTTTTT. This sequence encodes CASSLTGTGGTGELFF.